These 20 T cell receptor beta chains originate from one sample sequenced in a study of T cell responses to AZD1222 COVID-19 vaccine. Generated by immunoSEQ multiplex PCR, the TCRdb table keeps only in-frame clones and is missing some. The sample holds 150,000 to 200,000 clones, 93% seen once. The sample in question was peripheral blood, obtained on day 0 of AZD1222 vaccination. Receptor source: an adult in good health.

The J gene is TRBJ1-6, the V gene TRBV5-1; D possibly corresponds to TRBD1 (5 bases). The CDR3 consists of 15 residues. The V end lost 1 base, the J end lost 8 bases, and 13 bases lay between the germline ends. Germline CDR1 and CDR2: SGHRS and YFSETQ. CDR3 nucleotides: TGCGCCAGCAGCTTGATGGAGGTCAGGGATTCACCCCTCCACTTT. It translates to CASSLMEVRDSPLHF.

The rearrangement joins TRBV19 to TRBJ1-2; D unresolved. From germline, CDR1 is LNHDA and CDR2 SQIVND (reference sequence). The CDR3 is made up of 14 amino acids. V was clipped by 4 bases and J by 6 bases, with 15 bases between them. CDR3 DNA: TGTGCCAGTAGTACCCCCTCCGATCCGAATGGCTACACCTTC. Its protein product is CASSTPSDPNGYTF.

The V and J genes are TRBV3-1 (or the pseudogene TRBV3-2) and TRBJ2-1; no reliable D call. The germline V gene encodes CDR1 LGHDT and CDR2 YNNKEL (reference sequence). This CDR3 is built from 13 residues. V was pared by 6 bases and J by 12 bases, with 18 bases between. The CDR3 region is CASSRQAQERQFF. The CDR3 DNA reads TGTGCCAGCAGTCGTCAAGCTCAGGAAAGGCAGTTCTTC.

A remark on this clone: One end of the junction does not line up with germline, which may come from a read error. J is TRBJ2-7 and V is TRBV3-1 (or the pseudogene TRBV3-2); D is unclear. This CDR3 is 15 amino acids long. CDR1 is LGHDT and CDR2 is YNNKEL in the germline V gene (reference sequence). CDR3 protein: CASTQQSASSYEQYF. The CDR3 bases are TGTGCCAGCACCCAACAGAGCGCGAGCTCCTACGAGCAGTACTTC.

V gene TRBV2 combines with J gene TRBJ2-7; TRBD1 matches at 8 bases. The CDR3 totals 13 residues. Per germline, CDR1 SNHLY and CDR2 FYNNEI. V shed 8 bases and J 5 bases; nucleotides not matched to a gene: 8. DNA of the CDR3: TGTGCCAGCGTTGAGACAGGGGTCCACGAGCAGTACTTC. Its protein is CASVETGVHEQYF.

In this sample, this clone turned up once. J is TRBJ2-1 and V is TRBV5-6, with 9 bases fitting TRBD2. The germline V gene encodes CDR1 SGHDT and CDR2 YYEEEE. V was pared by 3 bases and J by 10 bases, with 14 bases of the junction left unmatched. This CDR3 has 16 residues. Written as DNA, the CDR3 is TGTGCCAGCAGCTCGTCCGGGACTAGCAGAACCCGAGAGCAGTTCTTC. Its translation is CASSSSGTSRTREQFF.

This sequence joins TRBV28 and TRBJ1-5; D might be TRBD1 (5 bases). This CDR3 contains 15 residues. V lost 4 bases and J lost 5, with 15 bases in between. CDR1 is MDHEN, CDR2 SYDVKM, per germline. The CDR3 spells CASSSPGSGDQPQHF. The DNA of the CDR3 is TGTGCCAGCAGTTCCCCGGGGTCGGGGGATCAGCCCCAGCATTTT. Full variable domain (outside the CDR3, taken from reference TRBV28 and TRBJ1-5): DVKVTQSSRYLVKRTGEKVFLECVQDMDHENMFWYRQDPGLGLRLIYFSYDVKMKEKGDIPEGYSVSREKKERFSLILESASTNQTSMYLCASSSPGSGDQPQHFGDGTRLSIL.

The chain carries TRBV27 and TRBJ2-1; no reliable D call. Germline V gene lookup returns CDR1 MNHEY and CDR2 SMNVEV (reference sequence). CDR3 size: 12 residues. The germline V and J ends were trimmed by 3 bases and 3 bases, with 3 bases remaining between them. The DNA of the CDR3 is TGTGCCAGCAGTTTGGACTACAATGAGCAGTTCTTC. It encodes CASSLDYNEQFF.

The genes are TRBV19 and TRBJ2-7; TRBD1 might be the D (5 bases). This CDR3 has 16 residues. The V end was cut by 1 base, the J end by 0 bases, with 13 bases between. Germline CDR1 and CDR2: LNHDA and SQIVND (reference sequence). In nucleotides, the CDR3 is TGTGCCAGTAGTATAGGAAACAGGTTGAGCTCCTACGAGCAGTACTTC. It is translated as CASSIGNRLSSYEQYF.

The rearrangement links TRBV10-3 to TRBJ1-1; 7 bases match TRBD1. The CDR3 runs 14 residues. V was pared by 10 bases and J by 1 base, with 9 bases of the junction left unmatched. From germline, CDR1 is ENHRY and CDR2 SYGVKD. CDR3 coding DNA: TGTGCCAGCTCCGGGACAGTGGAGAACACTGAAGCTTTCTTT. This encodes CASSGTVENTEAFF.

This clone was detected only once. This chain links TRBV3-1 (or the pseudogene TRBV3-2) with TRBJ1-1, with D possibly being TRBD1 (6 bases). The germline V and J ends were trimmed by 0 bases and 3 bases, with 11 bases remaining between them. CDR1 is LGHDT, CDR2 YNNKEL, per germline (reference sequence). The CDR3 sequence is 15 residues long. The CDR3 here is CASSQEEGGDTEAFF. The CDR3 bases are TGTGCCAGCAGCCAAGAAGAGGGGGGAGACACTGAAGCTTTCTTT.

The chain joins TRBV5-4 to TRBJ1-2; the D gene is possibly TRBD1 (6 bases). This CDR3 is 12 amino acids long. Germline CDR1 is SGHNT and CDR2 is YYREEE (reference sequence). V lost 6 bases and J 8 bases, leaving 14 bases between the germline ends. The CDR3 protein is CASTGLGGGYTF. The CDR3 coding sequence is TGTGCCAGCACCGGCCTAGGGGGGGGCTACACCTTC.

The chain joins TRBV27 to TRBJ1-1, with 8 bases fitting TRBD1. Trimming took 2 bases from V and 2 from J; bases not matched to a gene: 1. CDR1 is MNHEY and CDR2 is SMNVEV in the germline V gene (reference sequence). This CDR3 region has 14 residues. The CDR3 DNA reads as TGTGCCAGCAGTTTACAGGGGGCAAACACTGAAGCTTTCTTT. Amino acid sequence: CASSLQGANTEAFF.

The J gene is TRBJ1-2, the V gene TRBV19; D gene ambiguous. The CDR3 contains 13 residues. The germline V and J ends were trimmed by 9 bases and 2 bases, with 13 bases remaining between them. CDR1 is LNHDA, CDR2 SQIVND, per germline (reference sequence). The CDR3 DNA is TGTGCCAGCCGCCGTTTGTACAACTATGGCTACACCTTC. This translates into CASRRLYNYGYTF. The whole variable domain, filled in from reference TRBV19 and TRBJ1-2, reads DGGITQSPKYLFRKEGQNVTLSCEQNLNHDAMYWYRQDPGQGLRLIYYSQIVNDFQKGDIAEGYSVSREKKESFPLTVTSAQKNPTAFYLCASRRLYNYGYTFGSGTRLTVV.

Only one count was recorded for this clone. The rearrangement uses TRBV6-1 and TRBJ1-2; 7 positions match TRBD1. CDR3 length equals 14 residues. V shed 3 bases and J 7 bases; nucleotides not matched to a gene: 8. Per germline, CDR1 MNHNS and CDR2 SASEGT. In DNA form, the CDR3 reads TGTGCCAGCAGTGAGTCGGCAGGGGGACGTGGCTACACCTTC. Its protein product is CASSESAGGRGYTF.

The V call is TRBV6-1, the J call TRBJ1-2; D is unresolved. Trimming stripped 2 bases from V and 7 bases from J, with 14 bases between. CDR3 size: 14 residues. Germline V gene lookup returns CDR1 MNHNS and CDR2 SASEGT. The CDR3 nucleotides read TGTGCCAGCAGTGAACCCCATTTTCCCTCTGGCTACACCTTC. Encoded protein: CASSEPHFPSGYTF.

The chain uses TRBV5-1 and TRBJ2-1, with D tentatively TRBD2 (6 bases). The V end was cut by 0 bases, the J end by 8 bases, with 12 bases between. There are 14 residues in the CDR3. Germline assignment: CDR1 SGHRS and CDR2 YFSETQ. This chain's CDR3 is CASSLAAGSDEQFF. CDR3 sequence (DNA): TGCGCCAGCAGCTTGGCCGCGGGATCCGATGAGCAGTTCTTC.

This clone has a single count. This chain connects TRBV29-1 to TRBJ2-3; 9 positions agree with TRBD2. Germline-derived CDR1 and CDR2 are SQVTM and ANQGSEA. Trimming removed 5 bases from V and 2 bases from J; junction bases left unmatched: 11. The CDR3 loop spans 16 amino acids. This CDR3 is CSVPPLAGLLTDTQYF. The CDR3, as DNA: TGCAGCGTTCCCCCTCTAGCGGGATTACTCACAGATACGCAGTATTTT.

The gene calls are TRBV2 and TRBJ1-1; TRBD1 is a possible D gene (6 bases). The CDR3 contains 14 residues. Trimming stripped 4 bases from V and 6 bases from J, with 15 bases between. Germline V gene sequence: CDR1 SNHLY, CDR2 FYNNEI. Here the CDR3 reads CASSAGDGLPEAFF. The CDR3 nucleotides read TGTGCCAGCAGTGCAGGGGACGGCTTGCCTGAAGCTTTCTTT.

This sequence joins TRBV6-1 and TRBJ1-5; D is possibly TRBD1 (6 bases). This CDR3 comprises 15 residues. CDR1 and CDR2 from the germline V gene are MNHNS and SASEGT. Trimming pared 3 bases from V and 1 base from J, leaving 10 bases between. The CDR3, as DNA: TGTGCCAGCAGTGACAGGGGTAGGAGCAATCAGCCCCAGCATTTT. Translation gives CASSDRGRSNQPQHF.